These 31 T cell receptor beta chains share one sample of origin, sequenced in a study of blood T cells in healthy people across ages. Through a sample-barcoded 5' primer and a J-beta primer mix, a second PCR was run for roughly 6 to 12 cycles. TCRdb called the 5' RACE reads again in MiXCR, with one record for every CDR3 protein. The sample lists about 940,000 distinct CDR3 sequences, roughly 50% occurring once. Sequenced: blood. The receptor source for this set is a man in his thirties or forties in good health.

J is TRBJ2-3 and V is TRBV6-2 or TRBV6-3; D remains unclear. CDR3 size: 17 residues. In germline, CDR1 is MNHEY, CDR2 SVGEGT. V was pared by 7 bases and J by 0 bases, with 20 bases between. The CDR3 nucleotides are TGTGCCAGCACCTACCGGCCGCAACCTACTAGCACAGATACGCAGTATTTT. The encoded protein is CASTYRPQPTSTDTQYF.

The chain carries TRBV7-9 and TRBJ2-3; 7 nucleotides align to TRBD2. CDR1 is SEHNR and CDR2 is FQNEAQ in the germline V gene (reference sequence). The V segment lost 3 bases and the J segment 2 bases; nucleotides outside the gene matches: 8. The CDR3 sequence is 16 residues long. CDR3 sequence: CASSFEAGPYTDTQYF. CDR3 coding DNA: TGTGCCAGCAGCTTTGAAGCGGGGCCCTACACAGATACGCAGTATTTT.

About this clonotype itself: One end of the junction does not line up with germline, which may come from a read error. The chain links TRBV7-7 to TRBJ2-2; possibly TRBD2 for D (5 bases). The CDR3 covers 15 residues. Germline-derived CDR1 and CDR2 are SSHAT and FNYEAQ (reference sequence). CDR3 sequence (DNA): TGTGCTAGCAGCTTAGCGCGGCCTGGGACCGGGGAGCTGTTTTTT. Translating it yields CASSLARPGTGELFF. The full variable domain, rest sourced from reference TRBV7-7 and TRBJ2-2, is GAGVSQSPRYKVTKRGQDVTLRCDPISSHATLYWYQQALGQGPEFLTYFNYEAQPDKSGLPSDRFSAERPEGSISTLTIQRTEQRDSAMYRCASSLARPGTGELFFGEGSRLTVL.

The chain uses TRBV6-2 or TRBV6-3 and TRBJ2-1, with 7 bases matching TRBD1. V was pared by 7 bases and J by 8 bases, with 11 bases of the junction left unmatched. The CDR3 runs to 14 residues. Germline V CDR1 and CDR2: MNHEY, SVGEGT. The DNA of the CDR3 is TGTGCCAGCACCACGACAGGGCCTATGGATGAGCAGTTCTTC. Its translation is CASTTTGPMDEQFF.

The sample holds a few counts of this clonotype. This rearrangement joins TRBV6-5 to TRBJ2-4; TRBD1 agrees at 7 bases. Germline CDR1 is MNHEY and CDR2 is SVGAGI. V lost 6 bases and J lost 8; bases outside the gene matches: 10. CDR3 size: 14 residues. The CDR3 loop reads CASSNTIDRDIQYF. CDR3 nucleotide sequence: TGTGCCAGCAGCAACACTATCGACAGGGACATTCAGTACTTC.

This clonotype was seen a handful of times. For the CDR3, the DNA is TGCAGTGCCAGGGCCCCCGGGAGTTCACCCCTCCACTTT. It specifies CSARAPGSSPLHF. The chain couples TRBV20-1 to TRBJ1-6; possibly TRBD1 for D (5 bases). The CDR3 extends over 13 amino acids. V was clipped by 6 bases and J by 9 bases, with 15 bases between them. Germline CDR1 reads DFQATT; CDR2 reads SNEGSKA (reference sequence).

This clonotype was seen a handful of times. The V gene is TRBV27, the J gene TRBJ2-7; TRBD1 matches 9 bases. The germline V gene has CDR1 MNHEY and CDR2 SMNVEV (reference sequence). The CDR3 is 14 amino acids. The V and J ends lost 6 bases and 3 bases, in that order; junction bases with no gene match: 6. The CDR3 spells CASRIGTGIYEQYF. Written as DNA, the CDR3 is TGTGCCAGCAGGATCGGGACAGGGATCTACGAGCAGTACTTC.

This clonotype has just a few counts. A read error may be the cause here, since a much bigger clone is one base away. The CDR3 sequence: CASESAYNEQYF. CDR3 DNA: TGTGCCAGTGAGTCAGCCTACAATGAGCAGTACTTC. The V call is TRBV5-5, the J call TRBJ2-1; D is uncertain. With the DNA end fitting TRBJ2-7 better, the J assignment may be wrong. Per germline, CDR1 SGHKS and CDR2 YYEKEE (reference sequence). The CDR3 runs 12 residues.

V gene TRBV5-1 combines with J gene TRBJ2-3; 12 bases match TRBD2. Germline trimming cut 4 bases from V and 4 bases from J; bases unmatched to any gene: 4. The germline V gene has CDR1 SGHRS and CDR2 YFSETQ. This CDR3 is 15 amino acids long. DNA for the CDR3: TGCGCCAGCAGCCGTCGACTAGCGGGGGCAGATACGCAGTATTTT. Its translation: CASSRRLAGADTQYF.

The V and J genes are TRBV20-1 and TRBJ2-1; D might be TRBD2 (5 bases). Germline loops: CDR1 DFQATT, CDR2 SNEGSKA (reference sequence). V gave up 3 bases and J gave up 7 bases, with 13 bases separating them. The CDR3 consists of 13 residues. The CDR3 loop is CSASLRRSNEQFF. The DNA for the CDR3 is TGCAGTGCTAGTCTCAGGAGGTCGAATGAGCAGTTCTTC.

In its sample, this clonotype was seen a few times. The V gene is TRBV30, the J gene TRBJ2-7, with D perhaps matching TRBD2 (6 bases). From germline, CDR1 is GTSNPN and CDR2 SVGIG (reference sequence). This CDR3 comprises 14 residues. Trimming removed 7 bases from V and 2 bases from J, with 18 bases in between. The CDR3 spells CASLAGLHTYEQYF. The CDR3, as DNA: TGTGCCTCCTTGGCGGGACTGCATACCTACGAGCAGTACTTC. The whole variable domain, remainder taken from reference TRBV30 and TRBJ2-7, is SQTIHQWPATLVQPVGSPLSLECTVEGTSNPNLYWYRQAAGRGLQLLFYSVGIGQISSEVPQNLSASRPQDRQFILSSKKLLLSDSGFYLCASLAGLHTYEQYFGPGTRLTVT.

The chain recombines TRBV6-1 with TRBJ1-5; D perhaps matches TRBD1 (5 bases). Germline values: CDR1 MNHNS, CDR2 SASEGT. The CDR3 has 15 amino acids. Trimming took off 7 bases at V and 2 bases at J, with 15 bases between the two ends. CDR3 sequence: CASNQEGSGNQPQHF. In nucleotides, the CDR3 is TGTGCCAGCAACCAAGAGGGGAGCGGCAATCAGCCCCAGCATTTT.

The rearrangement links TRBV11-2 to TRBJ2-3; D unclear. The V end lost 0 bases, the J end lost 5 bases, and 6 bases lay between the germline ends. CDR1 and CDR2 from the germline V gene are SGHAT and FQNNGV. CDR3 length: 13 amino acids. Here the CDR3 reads CASSLEVQDTQYF. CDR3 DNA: TGTGCCAGCAGCTTAGAGGTGCAAGATACGCAGTATTTT.

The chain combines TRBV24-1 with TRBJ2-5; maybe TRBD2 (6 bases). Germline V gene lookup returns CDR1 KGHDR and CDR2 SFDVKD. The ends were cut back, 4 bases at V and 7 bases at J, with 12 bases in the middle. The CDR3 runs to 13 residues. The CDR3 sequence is CATSEVKGGTQYF. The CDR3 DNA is TGTGCCACCAGTGAGGTCAAGGGAGGGACCCAGTACTTC.

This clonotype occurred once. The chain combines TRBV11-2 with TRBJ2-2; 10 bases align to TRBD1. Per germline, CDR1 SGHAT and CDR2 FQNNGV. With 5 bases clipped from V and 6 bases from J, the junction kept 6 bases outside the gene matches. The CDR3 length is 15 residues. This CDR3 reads CASSPSGTGAGELFF. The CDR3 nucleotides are TGTGCCAGCAGCCCATCCGGGACAGGGGCCGGGGAGCTGTTTTTT. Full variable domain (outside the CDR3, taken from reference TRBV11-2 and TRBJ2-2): EAGVAQSPRYKIIEKRQSVAFWCNPISGHATLYWYQQILGQGPKLLIQFQNNGVVDDSQLPKDRFSAERLKGVDSTLKIQPAKLEDSAVYLCASSPSGTGAGELFFGEGSRLTVL.

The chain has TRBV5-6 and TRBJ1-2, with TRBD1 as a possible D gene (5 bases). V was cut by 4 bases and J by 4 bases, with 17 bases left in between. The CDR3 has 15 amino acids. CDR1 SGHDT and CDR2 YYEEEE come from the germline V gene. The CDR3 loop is CASSAGRLAGYGYTF. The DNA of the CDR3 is TGTGCCAGCAGCGCGGGACGGCTAGCTGGCTATGGCTACACCTTC.

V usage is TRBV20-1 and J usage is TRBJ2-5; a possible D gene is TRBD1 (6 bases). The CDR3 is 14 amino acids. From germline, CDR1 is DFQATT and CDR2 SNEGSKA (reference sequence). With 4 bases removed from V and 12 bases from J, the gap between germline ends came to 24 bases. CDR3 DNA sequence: TGCAGTGCTAAATTGGCAGGGGTTGAGAGCCCTGAGTACTTC. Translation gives CSAKLAGVESPEYF.

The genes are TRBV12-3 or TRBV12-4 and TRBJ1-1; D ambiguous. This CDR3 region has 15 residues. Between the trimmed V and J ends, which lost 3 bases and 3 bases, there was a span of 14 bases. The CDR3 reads CASSFSARRDTEAFF. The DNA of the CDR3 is TGTGCCAGCAGTTTTTCGGCCCGTCGGGACACTGAAGCTTTCTTT.

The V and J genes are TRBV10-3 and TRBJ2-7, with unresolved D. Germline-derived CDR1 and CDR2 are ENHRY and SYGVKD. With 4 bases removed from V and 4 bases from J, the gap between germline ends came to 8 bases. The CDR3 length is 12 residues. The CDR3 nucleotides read TGTGCCATCAGTGGGAACGGGTACGAGCAGTACTTC. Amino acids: CAISGNGYEQYF.

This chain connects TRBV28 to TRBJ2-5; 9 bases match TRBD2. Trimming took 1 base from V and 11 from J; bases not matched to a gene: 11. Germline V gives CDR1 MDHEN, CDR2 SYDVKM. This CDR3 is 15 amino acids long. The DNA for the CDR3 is TGTGCCAGCAGTTTATATAAGCGGGGGGTAGGTGAGCAGTACTTC. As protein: CASSLYKRGVGEQYF.

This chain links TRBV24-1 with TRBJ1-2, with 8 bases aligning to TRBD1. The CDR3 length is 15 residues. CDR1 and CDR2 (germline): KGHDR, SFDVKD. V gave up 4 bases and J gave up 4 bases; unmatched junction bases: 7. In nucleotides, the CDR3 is TGTGCCACCAGTGAGCCCGGACAGGGAAGCTATGGCTACACCTTC. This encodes CATSEPGQGSYGYTF.

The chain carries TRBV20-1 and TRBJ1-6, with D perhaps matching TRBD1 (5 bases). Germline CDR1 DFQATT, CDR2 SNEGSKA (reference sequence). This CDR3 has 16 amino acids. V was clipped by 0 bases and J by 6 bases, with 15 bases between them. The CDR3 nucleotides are TGCAGTGCTAGAGATAACCGTCAGGGAGGTAATTCACCCCTCCACTTT. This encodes CSARDNRQGGNSPLHF.

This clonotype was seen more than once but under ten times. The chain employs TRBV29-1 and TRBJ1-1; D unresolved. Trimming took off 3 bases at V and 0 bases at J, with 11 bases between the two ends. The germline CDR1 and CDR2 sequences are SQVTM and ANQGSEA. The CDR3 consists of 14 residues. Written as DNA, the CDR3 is TGCAGCGTTGAGGGGAGGGTGATGAACACTGAAGCTTTCTTT. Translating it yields CSVEGRVMNTEAFF.

The CDR3 DNA reads as TGCGCCAGCAGCTTTGGAATGAGTTGGGATCTGTTTTTT. It encodes CASSFGMSWDLFF. V gene TRBV5-1 combines with J gene TRBJ1-4; D call uncertain. The germline gives CDR1 SGHRS, CDR2 YFSETQ. The CDR3 runs 13 residues. Trimming removed 2 bases at V and 14 bases at J, with 16 bases between.

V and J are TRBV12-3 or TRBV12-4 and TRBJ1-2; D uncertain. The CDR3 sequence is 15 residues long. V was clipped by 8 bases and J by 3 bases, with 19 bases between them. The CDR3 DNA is TGTGCCAGCCGGAGGTCCATGGGAGGGCACTATGGCTACACCTTC. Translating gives CASRRSMGGHYGYTF.

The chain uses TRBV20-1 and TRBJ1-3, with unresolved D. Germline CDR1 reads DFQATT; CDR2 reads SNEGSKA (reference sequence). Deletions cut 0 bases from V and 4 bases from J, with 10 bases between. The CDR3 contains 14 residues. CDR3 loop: CSARDGGMGNTIYF. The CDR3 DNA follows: TGCAGTGCTAGAGATGGAGGGATGGGAAACACCATATATTTT.

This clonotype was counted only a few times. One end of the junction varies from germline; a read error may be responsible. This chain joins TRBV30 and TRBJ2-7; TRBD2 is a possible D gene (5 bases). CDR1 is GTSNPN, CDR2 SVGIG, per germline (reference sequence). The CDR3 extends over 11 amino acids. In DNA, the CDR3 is TGTGCCGGGAGTGTCGGGTACGAGCAGTACTTC. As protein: CAGSVGYEQYF. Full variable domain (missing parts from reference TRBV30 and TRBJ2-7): SQTIHQWPATLVQPVGSPLSLECTVEGTSNPNLYWYRQAAGRGLQLLFYSVGIGQISSEVPQNLSASRPQDRQFILSSKKLLLSDSGFYLCAGSVGYEQYFGPGTRLTVT.

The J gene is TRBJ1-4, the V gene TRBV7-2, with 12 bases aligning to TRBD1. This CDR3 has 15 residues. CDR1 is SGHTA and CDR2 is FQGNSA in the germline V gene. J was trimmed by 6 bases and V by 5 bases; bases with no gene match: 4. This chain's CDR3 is CASSPRDRGHEKLFF. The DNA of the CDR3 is TGTGCCAGCAGCCCTCGGGACAGGGGGCATGAAAAACTGTTTTTT.

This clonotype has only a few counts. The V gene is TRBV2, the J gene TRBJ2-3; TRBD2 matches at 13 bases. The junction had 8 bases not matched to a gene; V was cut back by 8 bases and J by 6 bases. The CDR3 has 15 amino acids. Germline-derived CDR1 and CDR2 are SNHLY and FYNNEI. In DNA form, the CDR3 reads TGTGCCAGCCTAAGACTAGCGGGGGGATCGGATACGCAGTATTTT. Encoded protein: CASLRLAGGSDTQYF.

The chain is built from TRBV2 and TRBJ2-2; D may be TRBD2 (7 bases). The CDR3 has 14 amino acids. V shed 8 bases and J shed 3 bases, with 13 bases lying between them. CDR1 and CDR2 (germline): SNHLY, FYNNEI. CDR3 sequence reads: CASRGARDTGELFF. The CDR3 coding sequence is TGTGCCAGCCGGGGGGCTAGGGACACCGGGGAGCTGTTTTTT.

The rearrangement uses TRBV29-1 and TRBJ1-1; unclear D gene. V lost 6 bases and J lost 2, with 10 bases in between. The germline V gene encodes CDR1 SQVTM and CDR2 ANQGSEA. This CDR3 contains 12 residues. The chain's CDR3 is CSVDGINTEAFF. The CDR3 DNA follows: TGCAGCGTGGACGGGATAAACACTGAAGCTTTCTTT.